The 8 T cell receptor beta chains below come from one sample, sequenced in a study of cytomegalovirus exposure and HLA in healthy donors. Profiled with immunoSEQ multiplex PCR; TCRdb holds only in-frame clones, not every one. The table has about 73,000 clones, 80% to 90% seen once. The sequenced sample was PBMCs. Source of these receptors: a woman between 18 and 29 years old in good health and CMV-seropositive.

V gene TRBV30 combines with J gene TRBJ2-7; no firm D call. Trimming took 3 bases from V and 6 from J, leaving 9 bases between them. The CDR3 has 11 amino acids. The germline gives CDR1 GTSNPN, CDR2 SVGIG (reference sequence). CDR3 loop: CAWSPSGEQYF. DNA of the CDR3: TGTGCCTGGAGCCCATCAGGCGAGCAGTACTTC.

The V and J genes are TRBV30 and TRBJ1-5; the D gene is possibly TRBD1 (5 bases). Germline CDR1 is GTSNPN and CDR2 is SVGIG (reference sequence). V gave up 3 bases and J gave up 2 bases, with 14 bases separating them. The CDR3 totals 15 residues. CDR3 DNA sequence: TGTGCCTGGAGCTTCCAGGGATTGGGCAATCAGCCCCAGCATTTT. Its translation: CAWSFQGLGNQPQHF.

For the CDR3, the DNA is TGCGCCAGCAGCCAACCCTTAGACAGGGTTCGGGCGTATGGTTTCTTT. Translated, it gives CASSQPLDRVRAYGFF. The chain employs TRBV4-1 and TRBJ1-1; 7 nucleotides match TRBD1. Trimming cost V 2 bases and J 13 bases; bases outside gene matches: 19. CDR3 size: 16 residues. Germline CDR1 is MGHRA and CDR2 is YSYEKL.

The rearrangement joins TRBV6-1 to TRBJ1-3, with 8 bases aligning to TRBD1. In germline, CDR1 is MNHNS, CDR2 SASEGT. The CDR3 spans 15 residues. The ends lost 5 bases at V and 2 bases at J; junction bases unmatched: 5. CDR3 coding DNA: TGTGCCAGCAGTCCGGGACAGGTGACTGGAAACACCATATATTTT. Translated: CASSPGQVTGNTIYF.

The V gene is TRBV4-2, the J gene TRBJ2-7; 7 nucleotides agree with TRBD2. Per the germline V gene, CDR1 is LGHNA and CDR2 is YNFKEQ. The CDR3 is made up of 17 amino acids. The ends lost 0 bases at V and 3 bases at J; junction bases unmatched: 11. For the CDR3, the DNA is TGTGCCAGCAGCCAAGATGGGGCTACGGGGGGTAACTACGAGCAGTACTTC. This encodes CASSQDGATGGNYEQYF.

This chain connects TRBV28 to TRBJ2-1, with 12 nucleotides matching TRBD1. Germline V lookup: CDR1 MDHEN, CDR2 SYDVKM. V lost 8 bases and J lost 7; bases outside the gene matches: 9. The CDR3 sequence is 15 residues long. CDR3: CASRKGQGAGNEQFF. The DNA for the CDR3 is TGTGCCAGCCGGAAGGGACAGGGGGCGGGAAATGAGCAGTTCTTC.

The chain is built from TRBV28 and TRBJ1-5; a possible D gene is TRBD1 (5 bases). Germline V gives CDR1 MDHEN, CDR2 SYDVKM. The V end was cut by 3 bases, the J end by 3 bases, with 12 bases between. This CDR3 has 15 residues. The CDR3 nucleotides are TGTGCCAGCAGTTTTGTGGGGCAGTTCAATCAGCCCCAGCATTTT. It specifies CASSFVGQFNQPQHF.

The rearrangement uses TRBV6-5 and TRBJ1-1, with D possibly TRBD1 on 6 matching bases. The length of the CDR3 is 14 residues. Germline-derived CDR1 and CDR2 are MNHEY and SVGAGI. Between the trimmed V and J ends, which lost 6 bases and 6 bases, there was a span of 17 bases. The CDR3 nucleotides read TGTGCCAGCAGCCTCCGGACAGATATCCCTGAAGCTTTCTTT. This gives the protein CASSLRTDIPEAFF.